The 5 T cell receptor beta chains below come from one sample, sequenced in a study of monozygotic twins with inflammatory bowel disease. Each CDR3 protein gets one entry in TCRdb, which reprocessed the 5' RACE reads and gives no DNA. This sample lists about 160,000 distinct CDR3 sequences; its ten largest clones have roughly 7%. Sequencing input: blood. Source of these receptors: a human donor with ulcerative colitis or Crohn's disease, or a healthy co-twin of an affected twin (not recorded which).

The chain has TRBV7-2 and TRBJ2-2; the TRBD1 assignment by TCRdb is unverifiable without DNA. The germline V gene has CDR1 SGHTA and CDR2 FQGNSA. This CDR3 spans 17 amino acids. CDR3 protein: CASSLVGQGILSGELFF.

The V call is TRBV5-1, the J call TRBJ2-7; the D call of TRBD1 rests on TCRdb alone, since no DNA is present to check it. Germline loops: CDR1 SGHRS, CDR2 YFSETQ. The CDR3 runs to 14 residues. CDR3 amino acids: CASSQDPGPYEQYF.

This chain joins TRBV7-2 and TRBJ2-2; checking the TCRdb D call of TRBD1 is not possible without DNA. The CDR3 loop spans 15 amino acids. The V gene's germline CDR1 is SGHTA and CDR2 FQGNSA. CDR3: CASSQGVTNTGELFF.

The chain has TRBV20-1 and TRBJ2-1; the D call of TRBD1 rests on TCRdb alone, since no DNA is present to check it. Germline lookup yields CDR1 DFQATT and CDR2 SNEGSKA (reference sequence). This CDR3 is built from 12 residues. CDR3 amino acids: CMILQGSNEQFF.

The chain employs TRBV27 and TRBJ2-2. Germline CDR1 reads MNHEY; CDR2 reads SMNVEV (reference sequence). The CDR3 is made up of 14 amino acids. The CDR3: CASSLESDGGELFF.